This TCR beta chain was identified during a study of T-cell reconstitution after alpha-beta-depleted transplantation in children. During its preparation, the TCRbeta library received unique molecular identifiers. A single record per CDR3 protein comes from TCRdb applying MiXCR to the PCR reads. The table shows approximately 300,000 distinct CDR3 sequences, with about 9.9% occurring only once. Many counts were recorded for this clonotype. The source of this sequence is a male patient aged 2-9 years who had a stem cell transplant for chronic granulomatous disease, so the T cells may come from the graft donor. The input for sequencing was peripheral blood, taken 180 days after TCRalphabeta/CD19-depleted stem cell transplant.

CDR3 in DNA: TGCAGTGCTAGAGATGATAATGAGCAGTTCTTC. Encoded protein: CSARDDNEQFF. The chain joins TRBV20-1 to TRBJ2-1, with unresolved D. CDR3 length equals 11 residues. Trimming took off 0 bases at V and 7 bases at J, with 4 bases between the two ends. From germline, CDR1 is DFQATT and CDR2 SNEGSKA (reference sequence).